The rows below give T cell receptor beta chains drawn from one sample of a study of OX40 agonist ivuxolimab in advanced cancers. Some clones are missing from TCRdb's copy, which holds only in-frame ones; the method was immunoSEQ multiplex PCR. The sample lists about 36,000 clones, about 77% seen once, with 21% in the top ten. The specimen comprised CD4+ or CD8+ T cells sorted from blood, sampled in a trial of the OX40 agonist ivuxolimab. These receptors were obtained from an adult with an advanced solid tumor such as melanoma, head and neck, liver or kidney cancer. Both conserved end residues are part of each CDR3. The order of the fields is D gene, J gene, V gene, clone size, CDR3 DNA, CDR3 protein. D genes are given only for firm matches. Clone size appears in some rows only: once, few, many, or a class for an expanded clone.

>NA|TRBJ2-5|TRBV27|NA
TGTGCCAGCAGTTTATTCTGGGGCCAAGAGACCCAGTACTTC
CASSLFWGQETQYF
>NA|TRBJ1-1|TRBV28|NA
TGTGCCAGCAGTTTATCCCAGAACACTGAAGCTTTCTTT
CASSLSQNTEAFF
>NA|TRBJ1-2|TRBV2|few
TGTGCCAGCAATTCGGGAGACATCTATGGCTACACCTTC
CASNSGDIYGYTF
>NA|TRBJ2-1|TRBV20-1|few
TGCAGTGCTGGAAGATACAATGAGCAGTTCTTC
CSAGRYNEQFF
>NA|TRBJ2-7|TRBV6-1|NA
TGTGCCAGCAGTGAATCCTACCACGAGCAGTACTTC
CASSESYHEQYF
>NA|TRBJ2-3|TRBV21-1|NA
TGTGCCAGCAGCAAAGCCGGGACTAGGGAAGATACGCAGTATTTT
CASSKAGTREDTQYF
>TRBD1|TRBJ1-5|TRBV11-2|NA
TGTGCCAGCAGCTTAGGACAGGGGGCCCAGCCCCAGCATTTT
CASSLGQGAQPQHF
>NA|TRBJ2-7|TRBV5-6|NA
TGTGCCAGCAGCTACGGGACATCAACCTACGAGCAGTACTTC
CASSYGTSTYEQYF
>TRBD2|TRBJ2-3|TRBV13|NA
TGTGCCAGCAGCCAGGGGACTAGCGGGTATAGCACAGATACGCAGTATTTT
CASSQGTSGYSTDTQYF
>TRBD2|TRBJ2-5|TRBV7-9|NA
TGTGCCAGCAGCCGAATTGGAGCTAGCGGGGAAGAGACCCAGTACTTC
CASSRIGASGEETQYF
>NA|TRBJ1-1|TRBV2|medium-sized
TGTGCCAGCAGTGAATATCAGGTGAACACTGAAGCTTTCTTT
CASSEYQVNTEAFF
>NA|TRBJ2-1|TRBV19|NA
TGTGCCAGTAGTATCCTCCCCCACAATGAGCAGTTCTTC
CASSILPHNEQFF
>NA|TRBJ1-1|TRBV4-1|NA
TGCGCCAGCAGCCCTGACGTGAGGGCGGGGAACACTGAAGCTTTCTTT
CASSPDVRAGNTEAFF
>TRBD2|TRBJ2-7|TRBV6-6|NA
TGTGCCAGCAGTTACTCTGGGACTAGCGCCTCCTACGAGCAGTACTTC
CASSYSGTSASYEQYF
>NA|TRBJ1-1|TRBV30|NA
TGTGCCTGGAGTGTACGGGGGGGCGCAGAGTTCGTAGCTTTCTTT
CAWSVRGGAEFVAFF
>TRBD1|TRBJ2-1|TRBV27|NA
TGTGCCAGCAGACAGGGGTCCTACAATGAGCAGTTCTTC
CASRQGSYNEQFF
>TRBD2|TRBJ2-1|TRBV2|few
TGTGCCAGCAGTGTCGGGACTAGCTACAATGAGCAGTTCTTC
CASSVGTSYNEQFF
>NA|TRBJ2-1|TRBV11-2|once
TGTGCCAGCAGCCTCCACGGTAGCTCCTACAATGAGCAGTTCTTC
CASSLHGSSYNEQFF
>NA|TRBJ2-1|TRBV7-3|NA
TGTGCCAGCAGCTTATTAGCAGGGCTCTTGAATGAGCAGTTCTTC
CASSLLAGLLNEQFF
>NA|TRBJ2-3|TRBV7-9|NA
TGTGCCAGCAGCTTAGGGGGGATCACAGATACGCAGTATTTT
CASSLGGITDTQYF
>NA|TRBJ1-5|TRBV2|NA
TGTGCCAGCAGTGACCCTAGACCGGATCAGCCCCAGCATTTT
CASSDPRPDQPQHF
>NA|TRBJ2-7|TRBV6-5|NA
TGTGCCGGAGGAGTTCCCTACGAGCAGTACTTC
CAGGVPYEQYF
>NA|TRBJ1-1|TRBV2|few
TGTGCTAGAACAGGTTACACTGAAGCTTTCTTT
CARTGYTEAFF
>NA|TRBJ1-4|TRBV9|NA
TGTGCCAGCAGCGTAGCGTCACGGAATGAAAAACTGTTTTTT
CASSVASRNEKLFF
>NA|TRBJ2-3|TRBV6-1|NA
TGTGCCAGCAGTGAAGTTGTTGGGTTCACAGATACGCAGTATTTT
CASSEVVGFTDTQYF
>NA|TRBJ1-1|TRBV15|NA
TGTGCCACCAGCAGAGATCATCTAGGGTATACTGAAGCTTTCTTT
CATSRDHLGYTEAFF
>NA|TRBJ1-3|TRBV5-4|once
TGTGCCAGCAGCCCGCCCCATGAAGACACCATATATTTT
CASSPPHEDTIYF
>NA|TRBJ1-5|TRBV7-8|NA
TGTGCCAGCAGCTTAGTAGGCTTCACCTATCAGCCCCAGCATTTT
CASSLVGFTYQPQHF
>NA|TRBJ2-5|TRBV28|few
TGTGCCAGCAGTTTATTACTGGGAGAGACCCAGTACTTC
CASSLLLGETQYF
>TRBD1|TRBJ2-3|TRBV4-2|NA
TGTGCCAGCAGCCCTCAGGACAGGGGGATGGAAACAGATACGCAGTATTTT
CASSPQDRGMETDTQYF
>TRBD2|TRBJ2-1|TRBV27|NA
TGTGCCAGCAGTCCGGGACTAGCGGGGTTCAATGAGCAGTTCTTC
CASSPGLAGFNEQFF
>TRBD1|TRBJ1-5|TRBV28|NA
TGTGCCAGCAGTTACGAATCAGGGGGATATAGCAATCAGCCCCAGCATTTT
CASSYESGGYSNQPQHF
>NA|TRBJ2-7|TRBV7-2|few
TGTGCCAGCAGCCCATCTGGAACCTACGAGCAGTACTTC
CASSPSGTYEQYF
>TRBD1|TRBJ1-2|TRBV19|NA
TGTGCCAGTAGGCCACAGGGGTTCGGCTATGGCTACACCTTC
CASRPQGFGYGYTF
>NA|TRBJ2-2|TRBV27|NA
TGTGCCAGCAGAAGCAGGGGCTCGAACACCGGGGAGCTGTTTTTT
CASRSRGSNTGELFF